The 16 T cell receptor beta chains listed next were all sequenced from one sample in a study of cytomegalovirus exposure and HLA in healthy donors. The table came from immunoSEQ multiplex PCR; TCRdb's copy has only in-frame clones and leaves some out. The sample records about 160,000 clones, around 96% being singletons. Sequencing input: PBMCs. These receptors were collected from a woman between 18 and 29 years old in good health and CMV-seronegative.

The rearrangement links TRBV19 to TRBJ2-2; TRBD2 matches 10 bases. The J segment lost 5 bases and the V segment lost 4 bases, leaving 7 bases of the junction unmatched. Germline CDR1 reads LNHDA; CDR2 reads SQIVND (reference sequence). The CDR3 loop spans 16 amino acids. The CDR3 bases are TGTGCCAGTAGTAGGAGCGGGGGGGCGACGACCGGGGAGCTGTTTTTT. Translated, it gives CASSRSGGATTGELFF.

This clone was found once. The chain couples TRBV7-8 to TRBJ1-2; possibly TRBD1 for D (5 bases). This CDR3 spans 21 amino acids. Trimming left V 4 bases short and J 3 bases short, with 33 bases between. Germline assignment: CDR1 SGHVS and CDR2 FQNEAQ. This CDR3 reads CASSSYYGGLQPLGRDYGYTF. DNA of the CDR3: TGTGCCAGCAGCTCCTACTACGGGGGACTCCAACCTTTAGGGAGGGACTATGGCTACACCTTC.

The V and J genes are TRBV11-2 and TRBJ2-1; 12 nucleotides align to TRBD2. The CDR3 totals 16 residues. Germline V gene data show CDR1 as SGHAT and CDR2 as FQNNGV. V trimming: 5 bases; J trimming: 0 bases; junction bases outside the gene matches: 2. In DNA, the CDR3 is TGTGCCAGCAGCAAGACTAGCGGGAGCTCCTACAATGAGCAGTTCTTC. Its protein is CASSKTSGSSYNEQFF.

This clone was picked up one time. This chain uses TRBV13 with TRBJ2-7; the D gene is possibly TRBD2 (5 bases). Germline V CDR1 and CDR2: PRHDT, FYEKMQ (reference sequence). The ends were cut back, 5 bases at V and 4 bases at J, with 12 bases in the middle. The CDR3 spans 13 residues. The CDR3 DNA follows: TGTGCCAGCAGCGCCCGGACGGGATACGAGCAGTACTTC. It encodes CASSARTGYEQYF.

The chain uses TRBV7-2 and TRBJ2-3; 8 bases agree with TRBD1. Germline CDR1 SGHTA, CDR2 FQGNSA. Trimming took 4 bases from V and 6 from J; bases not matched to a gene: 6. This CDR3 is built from 14 residues. CDR3 sequence: CASSSGQGADTQYF. The CDR3 DNA reads as TGTGCCAGCAGCTCCGGACAGGGTGCCGATACGCAGTATTTT.

The V gene is TRBV5-5, the J gene TRBJ1-5; D gene ambiguous. V lost 3 bases, J lost 0 bases, and 4 bases lay in between. This CDR3 has 13 residues. Germline V lookup: CDR1 SGHKS, CDR2 YYEKEE (reference sequence). CDR3 region: CASSSYSNQPQHF. The CDR3 nucleotides read TGTGCCAGCAGCTCTTATAGCAATCAGCCCCAGCATTTT.

The chain uses TRBV5-6 and TRBJ1-1; 7 bases match TRBD1. This CDR3 has 14 amino acids. CDR1 is SGHDT and CDR2 is YYEEEE in the germline V gene. The junction had 5 bases not matched to a gene; V was cut back by 4 bases and J by 2 bases. The CDR3 region is CASSRNRGNTEAFF. CDR3 nucleotide sequence: TGTGCCAGCAGCCGGAACAGGGGAAACACTGAAGCTTTCTTT.

This chain links TRBV5-1 with TRBJ2-1; TRBD1 might be the D (6 bases). The CDR3 sequence is 15 residues long. Trimming pared 3 bases from V and 6 bases from J, leaving 16 bases between. Per the germline V gene, CDR1 is SGHRS and CDR2 is YFSETQ. The CDR3 DNA is TGCGCCAGCAGCTCAGCTTGGCAGGGGTCCAATGAGCAGTTCTTC. Translation gives CASSSAWQGSNEQFF.

This rearrangement joins TRBV19 to TRBJ1-5; TRBD1 matches 9 bases. Germline CDR1 is LNHDA and CDR2 is SQIVND (reference sequence). This CDR3 has 15 amino acids. Unmatched junction bases numbered 1, after V lost 3 bases and J lost 1 base. CDR3 amino acids: CASSIGTGSNQPQHF. In DNA, the CDR3 is TGTGCCAGTAGTATTGGGACAGGGAGCAATCAGCCCCAGCATTTT.

The V and J genes are TRBV5-6 and TRBJ2-2, with D unresolved. V was cut by 3 bases and J by 6 bases, with 6 bases left in between. Germline lookup yields CDR1 SGHDT and CDR2 YYEEEE. The CDR3 consists of 12 residues. CDR3 DNA: TGTGCCAGCAGCTCCTATGCCGGGGAGCTGTTTTTT. Protein product: CASSSYAGELFF.

This chain joins TRBV7-6 and TRBJ2-2; 8 nucleotides agree with TRBD2. V lost 0 bases, J lost 4 bases, and 7 bases stayed unmatched. This CDR3 has 17 residues. In germline, CDR1 is SGHVS, CDR2 FNYEAQ. CDR3 nucleotides: TGTGCCAGCAGCTTAGCGGCGGGGGGTCGTGGCACCGGGGAGCTGTTTTTT. Its translation: CASSLAAGGRGTGELFF.

The chain uses TRBV5-6 and TRBJ2-5; 8 bases map to TRBD1. The junction had 7 bases not matched to a gene; V was cut back by 4 bases and J by 5 bases. The CDR3 consists of 14 residues. CDR1 is SGHDT and CDR2 is YYEEEE in the germline V gene. In DNA form, the CDR3 reads TGTGCCAGCAGCGGGCTACAGGGGGTGGAGACCCAGTACTTC. Translation gives CASSGLQGVETQYF.

CDR3 amino acids: CASSVTYPREAGKDRMGGYTF. The CDR3 nucleotides are TGTGCCAGCAGCGTAACCTATCCACGGGAGGCCGGGAAGGACAGAATGGGTGGCTACACCTTC. The chain employs TRBV9 and TRBJ1-2, with TRBD1 as a possible D gene (6 bases). The V end was cut by 1 base, the J end by 7 bases, with 35 bases between. Per the germline V gene, CDR1 is SGDLS and CDR2 is YYNGEE. CDR3 length: 21 amino acids.

This sequence joins TRBV4-1 and TRBJ1-2; 7 bases fit TRBD1. Per the germline V gene, CDR1 is MGHRA and CDR2 is YSYEKL. The CDR3 totals 13 residues. J gave up 6 bases and V 5 bases, and 6 bases lay outside the gene matches. CDR3 loop: CASSAGTEDGYTF. As DNA, the CDR3 is TGCGCCAGCAGCGCTGGGACAGAGGATGGCTACACCTTC.

This clone was seen just once. This chain uses TRBV7-2 with TRBJ1-1, with D perhaps matching TRBD1 (6 bases). V was pared by 5 bases and J by 5 bases, with 18 bases between. The V gene's germline CDR1 is SGHTA and CDR2 FQGNSA. The CDR3 totals 15 residues. The DNA of the CDR3 is TGTGCCAGCAGCCCCCGCCTGGGGGGGGCGACTGAAGCTTTCTTT. It specifies CASSPRLGGATEAFF. The entire variable domain, with the rest obtained from reference TRBV7-2 and TRBJ1-1, is as follows: GAGVSQSPSNKVTEKGKDVELRCDPISGHTALYWYRQSLGQGLEFLIYFQGNSAPDKSGLPSDRFSAERTGGSVSTLTIQRTQQEDSAVYLCASSPRLGGATEAFFGQGTRLTVV.

This chain links TRBV4-1 with TRBJ2-1; TRBD1 matches at 7 bases. In germline, CDR1 is MGHRA, CDR2 YSYEKL. V dropped 1 base and J dropped 6; count of bases not matched to a gene: 3. This CDR3 comprises 14 residues. CDR3 nucleotide sequence: TGCGCCAGCAGCCAAGGGGACAGTAGCAATGAGCAGTTCTTC. It translates to CASSQGDSSNEQFF.